This TCR beta chain was found in a study of blood T cells in healthy people across ages. Regarding the study as a whole: The study regarded diversity estimates from one million T cells as underestimates.

The CDR3 covers 18 residues. The V and J ends lost 6 bases and 4 bases, in that order; junction bases with no gene match: 13. Note on this clonotype: The antigen remains undetermined.

Combining a sample-barcoded 5' primer with a J-beta primer mix, a second PCR ran for roughly 7 to 11 cycles. A minimum of 3 million CDR3-containing paired-end reads was obtained for each sample. TCRdb ran MiXCR on the 5' RACE reads and lists one entry per CDR3 protein. Among fewer than 1 million distinct CDR3 sequences listed, 40% to 50% were seen once. This TCR was sampled from a man in his 60s in good health. The chain couples TRBV12-3 or TRBV12-4 to TRBJ2-1, with 12 bases aligning to TRBD1. Sequences were obtained from blood. CDR3 nucleotide sequence: TGTGCCAGCAGACCCGGGACAGGGGGCGCTGGGGTATACAATGAGCAGTTCTTC. Protein: CASRPGTGGAGVYNEQFF.